What follows are 11 T cell receptor beta chains derived from one specimen sequenced in a study of blood T cell dynamics during melanoma immunotherapy. Time point given: pre-treatment baseline. Generated by immunoSEQ multiplex PCR, the TCRdb table keeps only in-frame clones and is missing some. The sample carries about 13,000 clones, just under 90% recorded once. Specimen: blood, collected from a patient treated with checkpoint blockade. The receptor set was obtained from a human donor with melanoma.

This clone was observed once. This chain uses TRBV7-9 with TRBJ1-1; TRBD1 agrees at 8 bases. This CDR3 spans 18 amino acids. Germline loops: CDR1 SEHNR, CDR2 FQNEAQ (reference sequence). Trimming at V came to 0 bases and at J to 0 bases, leaving 9 bases not matched to a gene. In DNA form, the CDR3 reads TGTGCCAGCAGCTTAGCTACAGGGGGTCTATTTGTGAACACTGAAGCTTTCTTT. Its protein is CASSLATGGLFVNTEAFF.

The J gene is TRBJ1-4, the V gene TRBV6-1; no reliable D call. The germline CDR1 and CDR2 sequences are MNHNS and SASEGT. V lost 4 bases and J lost 0, with 12 bases in between. The CDR3 consists of 16 residues. The CDR3 DNA is TGTGCCAGCAGTGTCGGGGTGACCGCAACTAATGAAAAACTGTTTTTT. This encodes CASSVGVTATNEKLFF.

This clone is a singleton in its sample. The rearrangement joins TRBV5-4 to TRBJ1-4, with 10 bases that match TRBD1. V lost 0 bases, J lost 5 bases, and 4 bases stayed unmatched. The V gene's germline CDR1 is SGHNT and CDR2 YYREEE (reference sequence). The CDR3 runs 16 residues. CDR3 in amino acids: CASSLAVDRGNEKLFF. In DNA, the CDR3 is TGTGCCAGCAGCTTGGCCGTGGACAGGGGGAATGAAAAACTGTTTTTT.

The chain couples TRBV9 to TRBJ2-5; D possibly corresponds to TRBD1 (6 bases). The CDR3 is 16 amino acids. Germline V gene sequence: CDR1 SGDLS, CDR2 YYNGEE. V shed 4 bases and J shed 1 base, with 17 bases lying between them. DNA of the CDR3: TGTGCCAGCAGCCCTACCGCCGGGACACCCCAAGAGACCCAGTACTTC. Translation: CASSPTAGTPQETQYF. Full variable domain (rest looked up from reference TRBV9 and TRBJ2-5): DSGVTQTPKHLITATGQRVTLRCSPRSGDLSVYWYQQSLDQGLQFLIQYYNGEERAKGNILERFSAQQFPDLHSELNLSSLELGDSALYFCASSPTAGTPQETQYFGPGTRLLVL.

V gene TRBV29-1 combines with J gene TRBJ2-7; D not certain. The V end was cut by 1 base, the J end by 5 bases, with 3 bases between. The CDR3 runs to 10 residues. CDR1 is SQVTM, CDR2 ANQGSEA, per germline. The CDR3 sequence: CSVEGNEQYF. The CDR3 bases are TGCAGCGTTGAAGGAAACGAGCAGTACTTC.

J is TRBJ1-1 and V is TRBV4-3; D is unresolved. Germline-derived CDR1 and CDR2 are LGHNA and YSLEER. V lost 0 bases to trimming and J lost 1 base, with 12 bases between them. This CDR3 is 16 amino acids long. CDR3 bases: TGCGCCAGCAGCCAAGATCAGCACAGACCGAACACTGAAGCTTTCTTT. Protein: CASSQDQHRPNTEAFF.

This chain connects TRBV6-5 to TRBJ1-1, with unresolved D. This CDR3 spans 13 amino acids. V was shortened by 0 bases and J by 0 bases, with 2 bases between the two germline ends. The germline V gene encodes CDR1 MNHEY and CDR2 SVGAGI. The CDR3 nucleotides are TGTGCCAGCAGTTACTCGATGAACACTGAAGCTTTCTTT. Translation: CASSYSMNTEAFF.

The chain couples TRBV4-1 to TRBJ2-7, with a possible D match to TRBD1 (6 bases). The germline V and J ends were trimmed by 0 bases and 2 bases, with 11 bases remaining between them. In germline, CDR1 is MGHRA, CDR2 YSYEKL. This CDR3 is built from 15 residues. The CDR3 reads CASSQDWYRAYEQYF. CDR3 sequence (DNA): TGCGCCAGCAGCCAAGATTGGTACAGGGCCTACGAGCAGTACTTC.

The chain couples TRBV10-3 to TRBJ1-1; D gene ambiguous. V was shortened by 7 bases and J by 3 bases, with 9 bases between the two germline ends. Per germline, CDR1 ENHRY and CDR2 SYGVKD. This CDR3 is 12 amino acids long. The CDR3 reads CAIKREDTEAFF. The CDR3 nucleotides read TGTGCCATCAAGAGAGAGGACACTGAAGCTTTCTTT.

The chain links TRBV4-1 to TRBJ2-7; TRBD2 matches at 10 bases. There are 15 residues in the CDR3. Trimming at V came to 0 bases and at J to 3 bases, leaving 2 bases not matched to a gene. Germline V gene lookup returns CDR1 MGHRA and CDR2 YSYEKL. The CDR3 DNA reads as TGCGCCAGCAGCCAAGATGCTAGCGGGAGCTACGAGCAGTACTTC. Amino acid sequence: CASSQDASGSYEQYF.

The rearrangement links TRBV7-2 to TRBJ2-3; D is ambiguous. Germline loops: CDR1 SGHTA, CDR2 FQGNSA. The V and J ends lost 4 bases and 3 bases respectively, with 2 bases between them. The CDR3 sequence is 11 residues long. DNA for the CDR3: TGTGCCAGCAGCTCTACAGATACGCAGTATTTT. Encoded protein: CASSSTDTQYF.